These 20 T cell receptor beta chains came from one sample sequenced in a study of shared clonotypes between healthy human individuals (dated by TCRdb to the early 2020s). Library generation was performed with the immunoSEQ multiplex PCR assay. Held by TCRdb, this immuneACCESS table contains in-frame sequences only and omits some clones. Under half of the omission traces to an unresolved V gene where checked; the cause of the rest is unknown. This sample comprises 2 million to 2.5 million clones, roughly 94% of them detected only once. Together, the top ten hold 0.9% to 1.4% of the sample. CD8 naive samples were obtained by positive selection for CCR7 among CD45RO-negative cells, yielding a CD45RA+CCR7+ population from which TemRA cells were excluded. The sequencing sample was made of naive CD8+ T cells sorted from blood. Per the publication, the cell subset or site label means: CD45RA+CCR7+. Receptors were obtained from a man aged 18 to 29 in good health.

The J gene is TRBJ1-5, the V gene TRBV7-9; D is undetermined. Trimming pared 3 bases from V and 3 bases from J, leaving 6 bases between. Germline V gene sequence: CDR1 SEHNR, CDR2 FQNEAQ (reference sequence). The CDR3 contains 13 residues. The DNA of the CDR3 is TGTGCCAGCAGCTTGGTTTCCAATCAGCCCCAGCATTTT. The encoded protein is CASSLVSNQPQHF.

J is TRBJ2-1 and V is TRBV29-1, with a weak D call TRBD1 (5 bases). V was trimmed by 5 bases and J by 2 bases, leaving 16 bases between them. The CDR3 has 15 residues. From germline, CDR1 is SQVTM and CDR2 ANQGSEA. CDR3 DNA sequence: TGCAGCGTTCAACCGGTGGGGCTAACCTACAATGAGCAGTTCTTC. Its protein is CSVQPVGLTYNEQFF.

This clone has only one observation. The DNA for the CDR3 is TGTGCCAGCAGCGGGGGCCTAGCGGGGTATACGCAGTATTTT. It encodes CASSGGLAGYTQYF. The rearrangement uses TRBV5-6 and TRBJ2-3; TRBD2 matches at 9 bases. The CDR3 is made up of 14 amino acids. CDR1 SGHDT and CDR2 YYEEEE come from the germline V gene. V gave up 4 bases and J gave up 7 bases; unmatched junction bases: 7.

This chain connects TRBV30 to TRBJ2-7; 10 bases are a match to TRBD1. The CDR3 totals 15 residues. Germline lookup yields CDR1 GTSNPN and CDR2 SVGIG (reference sequence). Trimming removed 0 bases from V and 5 bases from J; junction bases left unmatched: 7. The CDR3 spells CAWSVGQGERDEQYF. The DNA for the CDR3 is TGTGCCTGGAGTGTCGGACAGGGGGAAAGGGACGAGCAGTACTTC.

The chain is built from TRBV6-1 and TRBJ1-6; 7 bases map to TRBD1. This CDR3 spans 16 amino acids. V trimming: 4 bases; J trimming: 8 bases; junction bases outside the gene matches: 11. Germline V gene data show CDR1 as MNHNS and CDR2 as SASEGT. The CDR3 is CASSGDRVRGDSPLHF. Written as DNA, the CDR3 is TGTGCCAGCAGTGGCGACAGGGTGAGAGGCGATTCACCCCTCCACTTT.

To note about this clone: Additional DNA sequences in this sample encode the identical CDR3. The rearrangement joins TRBV30 to TRBJ2-6; the D call may be TRBD1 or TRBD2 (5 bases each). Germline CDR1 is GTSNPN and CDR2 is SVGIG (reference sequence). Trimming pared 2 bases from V and 0 bases from J, leaving 8 bases between. The CDR3 contains 15 residues. DNA of the CDR3: TGTGCCTGGAGTTTGGGGGACTCTGGGGCCAACGTCCTGACTTTC. Its protein product is CAWSLGDSGANVLTF. Supplemented by reference TRBV30 and TRBJ2-6, the full variable domain reads SQTIHQWPATLVQPVGSPLSLECTVEGTSNPNLYWYRQAAGRGLQLLFYSVGIGQISSEVPQNLSASRPQDRQFILSSKKLLLSDSGFYLCAWSLGDSGANVLTFGAGSRLTVL.

The V gene is TRBV28, the J gene TRBJ2-7; 7 nucleotides agree with TRBD1. With 3 bases clipped from V and 4 bases from J, the junction kept 12 bases outside the gene matches. The CDR3 consists of 16 residues. Germline values: CDR1 MDHEN, CDR2 SYDVKM. In nucleotides, the CDR3 is TGTGCCAGCAGTTTCCCCGCGACAGGGAGAGGATACGAGCAGTACTTC. It translates to CASSFPATGRGYEQYF. Drawing the rest from reference TRBV28 and TRBJ2-7, the complete variable domain is DVKVTQSSRYLVKRTGEKVFLECVQDMDHENMFWYRQDPGLGLRLIYFSYDVKMKEKGDIPEGYSVSREKKERFSLILESASTNQTSMYLCASSFPATGRGYEQYFGPGTRLTVT.

The chain couples TRBV7-6 to TRBJ2-7; 8 bases map to TRBD1. Germline V gene data show CDR1 as SGHVS and CDR2 as FNYEAQ. With 5 bases clipped from V and 0 bases from J, the junction kept 6 bases outside the gene matches. The CDR3 runs 15 residues. The CDR3 protein is CASSPGTGLSYEQYF. The CDR3 region has the DNA TGTGCCAGCAGCCCAGGGACAGGACTCTCCTACGAGCAGTACTTC.

The rearrangement joins TRBV19 to TRBJ2-1, with a weak D call TRBD2 (6 bases). Trimming pared 3 bases from V and 8 bases from J, leaving 8 bases between. The CDR3 totals 12 residues. Germline V gives CDR1 LNHDA, CDR2 SQIVND (reference sequence). The CDR3 nucleotides read TGTGCCAGTAGTATGGGGGGAGATGAGCAGTTCTTC. Protein: CASSMGGDEQFF.

Turning to this clone: Other nucleotide sequences in the sample specify the same CDR3. The CDR3 is CASSPRGAFGDIQYF. DNA of the CDR3: TGCGCCAGCAGCCCACGCGGGGCTTTTGGAGACATTCAGTACTTC. The rearrangement joins TRBV10-1 to TRBJ2-4; weak D call: TRBD2 (6 bases). This CDR3 contains 15 residues. Germline V gives CDR1 WNHNN, CDR2 SYGVQD (reference sequence). V gave up 6 bases and J gave up 8 bases, with 20 bases separating them.

This clone was observed a single time. The chain links TRBV28 to TRBJ2-5; D perhaps matches TRBD2 (6 bases). The CDR3 length is 15 residues. The ends were cut back, 5 bases at V and 5 bases at J, with 18 bases in the middle. Germline V gives CDR1 MDHEN, CDR2 SYDVKM. CDR3 protein: CASSQVRGLWETQYF. The CDR3 DNA reads TGTGCCAGCAGTCAAGTCCGGGGGTTGTGGGAGACCCAGTACTTC.

V and J are TRBV4-3 and TRBJ1-4; tentatively, D is TRBD1 (6 bases). Trimming shortened V by 1 base and J by 8 bases, and 20 bases separated the two germline ends. CDR3 size: 17 residues. CDR1 and CDR2 from the germline V gene are LGHNA and YSLEER. CDR3 sequence (DNA): TGCGCCAGCAGCCAAGGACCTACAGGGCCCAGTGGAGAAAAACTGTTTTTT. Its protein is CASSQGPTGPSGEKLFF.

The V call is TRBV6-1, the J call TRBJ2-3; unclear D gene. Germline CDR1 MNHNS, CDR2 SASEGT. The ends were cut back, 3 bases at V and 0 bases at J, with 13 bases in the middle. The CDR3 spans 16 residues. CDR3 DNA: TGTGCCAGCAGTGATTTAGACGGTTCTAGCACAGATACGCAGTATTTT. Protein sequence: CASSDLDGSSTDTQYF.

The chain recombines TRBV7-8 with TRBJ2-7, with 8 positions matching TRBD1. Germline CDR1 reads SGHVS; CDR2 reads FQNEAQ. The junction had 3 bases not matched to a gene; V was cut back by 2 bases and J by 0 bases. The CDR3 sequence is 15 residues long. DNA of the CDR3: TGTGCCAGCAGCTTACGACAGGGGAGCTCCTACGAGCAGTACTTC. This gives the protein CASSLRQGSSYEQYF. Full variable domain (remainder filled in from reference TRBV7-8 and TRBJ2-7): GAGVSQSPRYKVAKRGQDVALRCDPISGHVSLFWYQQALGQGPEFLTYFQNEAQLDKSGLPSDRFFAERPEGSVSTLKIQRTQQEDSAVYLCASSLRQGSSYEQYFGPGTRLTVT.

This chain connects TRBV4-1 to TRBJ1-6; D is uncertain. The CDR3 extends over 16 amino acids. Germline CDR1 is MGHRA and CDR2 is YSYEKL. Deletions cut 0 bases from V and 3 bases from J, with 9 bases between. The CDR3 spells CASSQEPNGYNSPLHF. CDR3 nucleotide sequence: TGCGCCAGCAGCCAAGAACCGAACGGCTATAATTCACCCCTCCACTTT.

The V and J genes are TRBV6-1 and TRBJ2-1; perhaps TRBD2 as D (6 bases). Trimming left V 7 bases short and J 4 bases short, with 14 bases between. CDR3 length: 14 residues. Germline V gives CDR1 MNHNS, CDR2 SASEGT. The CDR3 DNA reads as TGTGCCAGCATTACAGGTAGCGGTTACAATGAGCAGTTCTTC. Amino acid sequence: CASITGSGYNEQFF.

V gene TRBV15 combines with J gene TRBJ2-2; the D gene is possibly TRBD1 (6 bases). The CDR3 is 16 residues long. Germline-derived CDR1 and CDR2 are LNHNV and YYDKDF (reference sequence). V was shortened by 5 bases and J by 3 bases, with 16 bases between the two germline ends. CDR3 coding DNA: TGTGCCACCAGCCCTACCCCAACAGGGTACACCGGGGAGCTGTTTTTT. It encodes CATSPTPTGYTGELFF.

The gene calls are TRBV6-1 and TRBJ2-7, with D possibly TRBD1 on 5 matching bases. Looked up from germline, CDR1 is MNHNS and CDR2 is SASEGT. This CDR3 spans 13 amino acids. The ends were cut back, 7 bases at V and 2 bases at J, with 12 bases in the middle. The CDR3 DNA reads as TGTGCCAGCACCCGCCAGGGAACCTACGAGCAGTACTTC. This encodes CASTRQGTYEQYF.

This clone has at least ten counts. The V gene is TRBV2, the J gene TRBJ2-7, with 9 bases fitting TRBD2. J gave up 2 bases and V 2 bases, and 10 bases lay outside the gene matches. CDR1 is SNHLY, CDR2 FYNNEI, per germline. The CDR3 covers 17 residues. The CDR3, as DNA: TGTGCCAGCAGTGAACCGCCTAGCGGGGCCCCCCCCTACGAGCAGTACTTC. Protein product: CASSEPPSGAPPYEQYF.

This chain connects TRBV4-3 to TRBJ2-2; 7 nucleotides line up with TRBD2. The germline V gene encodes CDR1 LGHNA and CDR2 YSLEER. The ends lost 1 base at V and 0 bases at J; junction bases unmatched: 8. This CDR3 has 18 amino acids. The chain's CDR3 is CASSQGVGGYTNTGELFF. The CDR3 nucleotides read TGCGCCAGCAGCCAAGGGGTCGGGGGGTACACGAACACCGGGGAGCTGTTTTTT.